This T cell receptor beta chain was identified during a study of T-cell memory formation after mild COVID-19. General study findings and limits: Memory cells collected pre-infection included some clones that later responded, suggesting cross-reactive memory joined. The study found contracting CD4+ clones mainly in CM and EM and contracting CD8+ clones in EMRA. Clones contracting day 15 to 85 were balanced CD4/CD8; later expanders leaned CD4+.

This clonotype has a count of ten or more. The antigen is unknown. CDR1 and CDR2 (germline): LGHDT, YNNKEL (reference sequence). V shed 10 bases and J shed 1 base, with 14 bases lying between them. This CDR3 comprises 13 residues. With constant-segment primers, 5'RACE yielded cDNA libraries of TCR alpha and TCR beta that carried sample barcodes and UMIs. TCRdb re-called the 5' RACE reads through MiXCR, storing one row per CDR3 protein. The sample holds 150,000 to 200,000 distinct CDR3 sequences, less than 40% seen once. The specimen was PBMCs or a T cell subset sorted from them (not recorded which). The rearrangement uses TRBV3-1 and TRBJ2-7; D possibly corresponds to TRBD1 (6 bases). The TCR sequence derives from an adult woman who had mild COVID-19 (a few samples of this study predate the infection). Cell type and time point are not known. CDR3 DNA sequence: TGTGCCACCCCGCTAGGACAGTCCTACGAGCAGTACTTC. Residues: CATPLGQSYEQYF.